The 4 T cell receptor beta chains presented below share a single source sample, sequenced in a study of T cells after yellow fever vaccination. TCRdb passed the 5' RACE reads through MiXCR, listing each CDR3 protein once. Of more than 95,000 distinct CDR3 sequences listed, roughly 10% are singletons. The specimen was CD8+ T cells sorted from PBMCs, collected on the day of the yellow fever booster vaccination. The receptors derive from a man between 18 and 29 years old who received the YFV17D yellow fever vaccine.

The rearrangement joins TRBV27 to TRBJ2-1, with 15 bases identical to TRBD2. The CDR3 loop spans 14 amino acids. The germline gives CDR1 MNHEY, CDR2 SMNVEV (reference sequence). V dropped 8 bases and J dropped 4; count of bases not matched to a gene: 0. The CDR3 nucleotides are TGTGCCAGCGGACTAGCGGGGGGGTACAATGAGCAGTTCTTC. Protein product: CASGLAGGYNEQFF.

CDR3 protein: CASSREDLPHNEQFF. The CDR3 DNA is TGCGCCAGCAGCCGTGAGGACTTGCCCCACAATGAGCAGTTCTTC. The chain joins TRBV4-3 to TRBJ2-1, with D possibly being TRBD2 (5 bases). V was pared by 4 bases and J by 5 bases, with 15 bases between. The CDR3 contains 15 residues. The germline CDR1 and CDR2 sequences are LGHNA and YSLEER.

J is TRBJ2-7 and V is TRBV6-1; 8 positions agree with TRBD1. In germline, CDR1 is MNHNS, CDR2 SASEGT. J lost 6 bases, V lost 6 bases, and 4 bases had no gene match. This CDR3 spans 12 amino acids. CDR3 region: CASRRTGSEQYF. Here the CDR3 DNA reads TGTGCCAGCAGGAGGACAGGGAGCGAGCAGTACTTC.

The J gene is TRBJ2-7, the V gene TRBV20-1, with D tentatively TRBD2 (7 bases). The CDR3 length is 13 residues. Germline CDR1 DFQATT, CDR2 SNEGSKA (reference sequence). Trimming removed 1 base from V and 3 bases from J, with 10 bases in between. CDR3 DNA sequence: TGCAGTGCTAGAGGGGGGGGGCTCTACGAGCAGTACTTC. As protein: CSARGGGLYEQYF.